These 21 T cell receptor beta chains share one sample of origin, sequenced in a study of T cell responses to AZD1222 COVID-19 vaccine (dated by TCRdb to about 2021). In light of the paper, this sample's time point label describes: baseline before first vaccination. Preparation of the library involved the immunoSEQ multiplex PCR assay. TCRdb limited this immuneACCESS table to in-frame rearrangements with V and J called. A share of clones is missing; checked studies link under half to unresolved V genes, and the rest is unexplained. The sample profile shows roughly 120,000 clones; 90% to 95% of them were found once. Together, the top ten hold 2.8% of the sample. Sequencing was performed on peripheral blood, taken on day 0 of AZD1222 vaccination. These receptors all stem from an adult in good health.

This chain uses TRBV5-1 with TRBJ2-5; D gene uncertain. The germline V gene has CDR1 SGHRS and CDR2 YFSETQ. V was shortened by 6 bases and J by 4 bases, with 16 bases between the two germline ends. The CDR3 contains 14 residues. The CDR3 here is CASTPLGSGETQYF. CDR3 nucleotides: TGCGCCAGCACCCCTCTAGGGTCGGGAGAGACCCAGTACTTC. Complete variable domain (other parts from reference TRBV5-1 and TRBJ2-5): KAGVTQTPRYLIKTRGQQVTLSCSPISGHRSVSWYQQTPGQGLQFLFEYFSETQRNKGNFPGRFSGRQFSNSRSEMNVSTLELGDSALYLCASTPLGSGETQYFGPGTRLLVL.

This chain links TRBV3-1 (or the pseudogene TRBV3-2) with TRBJ2-7; the match to TRBD2 covers 11 bases. V shed 6 bases, J shed 3 bases, and the junction held 4 bases outside the gene matches. The CDR3 sequence is 14 residues long. The germline gives CDR1 LGHDT, CDR2 YNNKEL (reference sequence). CDR3 in amino acids: CASRYLAGGYEQYF. DNA of the CDR3: TGTGCCAGCAGATACCTAGCGGGAGGCTACGAGCAGTACTTC.

The chain is built from TRBV9 and TRBJ2-1, with TRBD2 identical over 8 bases. V lost 0 bases and J lost 3; bases outside the gene matches: 2. The length of the CDR3 is 15 residues. CDR1 SGDLS and CDR2 YYNGEE come from the germline V gene. CDR3 in amino acids: CASSVAGGDYNEQFF. CDR3 in DNA: TGTGCCAGCAGCGTAGCGGGAGGGGACTACAATGAGCAGTTCTTC. The variable domain in full, completed from reference TRBV9 and TRBJ2-1, reads DSGVTQTPKHLITATGQRVTLRCSPRSGDLSVYWYQQSLDQGLQFLIQYYNGEERAKGNILERFSAQQFPDLHSELNLSSLELGDSALYFCASSVAGGDYNEQFFGPGTRLTVL.

V is TRBV5-1 and J is TRBJ1-2, with D possibly matching TRBD1 (6 bases). This CDR3 is built from 15 residues. Germline V CDR1 and CDR2: SGHRS, YFSETQ. Between the trimmed V and J ends, which lost 0 bases and 5 bases, there was a span of 14 bases. The chain's CDR3 is CASSLGSGAGYGYTF. The CDR3 nucleotides read TGCGCCAGCAGCTTGGGGTCAGGGGCGGGTTATGGCTACACCTTC.

This clone was recorded once. The chain recombines TRBV4-1 with TRBJ2-5, with D perhaps TRBD2 (5 bases). The length of the CDR3 is 14 residues. V lost 0 bases to trimming and J lost 4 bases, with 9 bases between them. From germline, CDR1 is MGHRA and CDR2 YSYEKL. CDR3 DNA sequence: TGCGCCAGCAGCCAAGACGGGGAAACAGAGACCCAGTACTTC. This sequence encodes CASSQDGETETQYF.

CDR3 amino acids: CASSIGYDENEQFF. The CDR3 DNA reads TGTGCCAGTAGTATCGGGTACGACGAGAATGAGCAGTTCTTC. The genes are TRBV19 and TRBJ2-1; unclear D gene. This CDR3 comprises 14 residues. Germline lookup yields CDR1 LNHDA and CDR2 SQIVND (reference sequence). V lost 3 bases and J 7 bases, leaving 13 bases between the germline ends.

The chain links TRBV27 to TRBJ1-1; D remains ambiguous. The length of the CDR3 is 13 residues. Germline V gene lookup returns CDR1 MNHEY and CDR2 SMNVEV (reference sequence). Trimming shortened V by 3 bases and J by 4 bases, and 9 bases separated the two germline ends. CDR3: CASSFGLPTEAFF. DNA of the CDR3: TGTGCCAGCAGTTTTGGTCTCCCCACTGAAGCTTTCTTT.

The V and J genes are TRBV5-1 and TRBJ1-2; D uncertain. Germline V gene data show CDR1 as SGHRS and CDR2 as YFSETQ. CDR3 size: 14 residues. The V end was cut by 0 bases, the J end by 4 bases, with 10 bases between. The chain's CDR3 is CASSLEAGPYGYTF. The CDR3 coding sequence is TGCGCCAGCAGCTTGGAGGCAGGCCCCTATGGCTACACCTTC.

J is TRBJ1-6 and V is TRBV5-1; the D is unclear. The CDR3 sequence is 14 residues long. Between the trimmed V and J ends, which lost 2 bases and 5 bases, there was a span of 8 bases. Per germline, CDR1 SGHRS and CDR2 YFSETQ. CDR3 sequence reads: CASSLTVNNSPLHF. DNA of the CDR3: TGCGCCAGCAGCTTAACGGTCAATAATTCACCCCTCCACTTT.

This rearrangement joins TRBV7-2 to TRBJ1-6; TRBD1 matches at 11 bases. The V and J ends lost 0 bases and 10 bases, in that order; junction bases with no gene match: 11. The CDR3 contains 18 residues. Germline V CDR1 and CDR2: SGHTA, FQGNSA. CDR3 region: CASSLAFLGQGAESPLHF. CDR3 DNA sequence: TGTGCCAGCAGCTTAGCTTTCTTAGGACAGGGGGCAGAGTCACCCCTCCACTTT.

The CDR3 bases are TGTGCCAGCAGCCTAGAGGGAGGACTAGCGGGGGTAGCCAAAAACATTCAGTACTTC. Protein: CASSLEGGLAGVAKNIQYF. The chain employs TRBV7-2 and TRBJ2-4; 13 bases match TRBD2. The germline gives CDR1 SGHTA, CDR2 FQGNSA. There are 19 residues in the CDR3. V shed 5 bases and J 0 bases; nucleotides not matched to a gene: 10.

In this sample, this clone turned up once. The chain has TRBV5-1 and TRBJ1-3; no definite D call. This CDR3 comprises 15 residues. The V end was cut by 4 bases, the J end by 0 bases, with 11 bases between. Germline CDR1 SGHRS, CDR2 YFSETQ. CDR3 amino acids: CASSPSVYSGNTIYF. CDR3 nucleotide sequence: TGCGCCAGCAGCCCGTCCGTGTACTCTGGAAACACCATATATTTT.

The V and J genes are TRBV27 and TRBJ1-5, with TRBD1 matching over 10 bases. The ends lost 4 bases at V and 2 bases at J; junction bases unmatched: 2. Per the germline V gene, CDR1 is MNHEY and CDR2 is SMNVEV (reference sequence). This CDR3 region has 15 residues. The CDR3 DNA is TGTGCCAGCAGTTCTGGGACAGGGGGCAATCAGCCCCAGCATTTT. Protein sequence: CASSSGTGGNQPQHF.

The CDR3, as DNA: TGCGCCAGCAGCCAAGATGTGGGCACAGATACGCAGTATTTT. Translated: CASSQDVGTDTQYF. The chain combines TRBV4-3 with TRBJ2-3, with no clear D. The V end was cut by 0 bases, the J end by 1 base, with 5 bases between. CDR1 and CDR2 (germline): LGHNA, YSLEER. CDR3 length: 14 amino acids.

V usage is TRBV7-3 and J usage is TRBJ2-1; D may correspond to TRBD1 or TRBD2 (5 bases each). V was shortened by 2 bases and J by 2 bases, with 25 bases between the two germline ends. Germline V CDR1 and CDR2: SGHTA, FQGTGA. CDR3 size: 20 residues. As DNA, the CDR3 is TGTGCCAGCAGCTTACATATGGAGCTTGCCGGGGCCGGCCCCTACAATGAGCAGTTCTTC. Protein: CASSLHMELAGAGPYNEQFF.

The chain recombines TRBV4-1 with TRBJ2-7; 11 bases map to TRBD2. The CDR3 sequence is 15 residues long. Germline assignment: CDR1 MGHRA and CDR2 YSYEKL. V trimming: 2 bases; J trimming: 4 bases; junction bases outside the gene matches: 4. The CDR3 nucleotides read TGCGCCAGCAGCCAAAGGCTAGCGGGGGGTTACGAGCAGTACTTC. This gives the protein CASSQRLAGGYEQYF.

The V call is TRBV9, the J call TRBJ2-5; D ambiguous. This CDR3 region has 13 residues. Germline-derived CDR1 and CDR2 are SGDLS and YYNGEE. With 0 bases removed from V and 5 bases from J, the gap between germline ends came to 8 bases. CDR3 coding DNA: TGTGCCAGCAGCGTAGGTCACTGGGAGACCCAGTACTTC. It yields the protein CASSVGHWETQYF.

This chain uses TRBV3-1 (or the pseudogene TRBV3-2) with TRBJ2-7; 7 bases line up with TRBD2. The length of the CDR3 is 16 residues. Trimming took 1 base from V and 3 from J; bases not matched to a gene: 9. Germline CDR1 and CDR2: LGHDT and YNNKEL (reference sequence). CDR3 nucleotides: TGTGCCAGCAGCCAAGGTTTGGCGGCTAGCGGCTACGAGCAGTACTTC. It specifies CASSQGLAASGYEQYF.

The J gene is TRBJ2-7, the V gene TRBV5-1, with D unclear. CDR1 SGHRS and CDR2 YFSETQ come from the germline V gene. The CDR3 covers 12 residues. Trimming shortened V by 1 base and J by 6 bases, and 8 bases separated the two germline ends. The CDR3 nucleotides are TGCGCCAGCAGCTTGTATCCGGGCGAGCAGTACTTC. Protein: CASSLYPGEQYF.

This clone was counted a few times. This sequence joins TRBV7-8 and TRBJ2-1; D might be TRBD2 (5 bases). This CDR3 contains 17 residues. Trimming removed 2 bases from V and 1 base from J, with 15 bases in between. Germline CDR1 and CDR2: SGHVS and FQNEAQ. CDR3 residues: CASSLLETTISYNEQFF. CDR3 DNA sequence: TGTGCCAGCAGCTTATTGGAGACTACCATTTCCTACAATGAGCAGTTCTTC.

The V and J genes are TRBV12-3 or TRBV12-4 and TRBJ1-1; 8 positions match TRBD1. The junction had 8 bases not matched to a gene; V was cut back by 5 bases and J by 12 bases. This CDR3 is built from 12 residues. The DNA of the CDR3 is TGTGCCAGCAGTCTCTCCGGGACAGGTACTTTCTTT. Translating it yields CASSLSGTGTFF.